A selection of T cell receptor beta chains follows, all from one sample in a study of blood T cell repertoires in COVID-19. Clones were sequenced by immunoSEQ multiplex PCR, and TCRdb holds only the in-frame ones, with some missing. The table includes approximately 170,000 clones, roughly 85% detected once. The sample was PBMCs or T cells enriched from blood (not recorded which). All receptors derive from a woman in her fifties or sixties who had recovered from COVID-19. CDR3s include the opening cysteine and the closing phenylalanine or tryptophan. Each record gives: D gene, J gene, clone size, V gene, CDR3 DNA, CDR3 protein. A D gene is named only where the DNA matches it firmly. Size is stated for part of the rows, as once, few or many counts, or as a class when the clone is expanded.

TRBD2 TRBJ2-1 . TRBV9 TGTGCCAGCAGCGCCAACCCCGCGGGGGGAGGGATCAATGAGCAGTTCTTC CASSANPAGGGINEQFF
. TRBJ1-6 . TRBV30 TGTGCCTGGAGTGTAGGCGGCAATTCACCCCTCCACTTT CAWSVGGNSPLHF
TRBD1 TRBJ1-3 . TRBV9 TGTGCCAGCAGCGCAGGGACAGATACTGGAAACACCATATATTTT CASSAGTDTGNTIYF
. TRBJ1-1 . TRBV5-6 TGTGCCAGCACCAGAGAGGGTTATAGGCCAATGAACACTGAAGCTTTCTTT CASTREGYRPMNTEAFF
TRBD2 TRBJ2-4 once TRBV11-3 TGTGCCAGCAGCTTAGTCGGCGGGGGAAACATTCAGTACTTC CASSLVGGGNIQYF
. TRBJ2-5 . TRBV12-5 TGTGCTAGTGGTTTGGTCACTGGGACCCAGTACTTC CASGLVTGTQYF
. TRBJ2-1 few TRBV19 TGTGCCAGTAGTTATGCAGGGCTAATCAATGAGCAGTTCTTC CASSYAGLINEQFF
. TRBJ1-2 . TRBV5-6 TGTGCCAGCAGCTTGTCCGGGAACTATGGCTACACCTTC CASSLSGNYGYTF
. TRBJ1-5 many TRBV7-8 TGTGCCAGCAGGCGAGGTACAGAAAATCAGCCCCAGCATTTT CASRRGTENQPQHF
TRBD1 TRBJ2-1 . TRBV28 TGTGCCAGCAGCCCCCGTCAAACAGGGGATGAGCAGTTCTTC CASSPRQTGDEQFF
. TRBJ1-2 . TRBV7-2 TGTGCCAGCAGCTCCCGGGAGGGGCGGATCTATGGCTACACCTTC CASSSREGRIYGYTF
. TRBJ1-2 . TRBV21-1 TGTGCCAGCAGAATACGGGACAGAGGTACAGCTAACTATGGCTACACCTTC CASRIRDRGTANYGYTF
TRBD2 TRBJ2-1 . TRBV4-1 TGCGCCAGCAGCCCCCTTCCGGGACTAGCGGGATACAATGAGCAGTTCTTC CASSPLPGLAGYNEQFF
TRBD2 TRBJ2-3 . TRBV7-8 TGTGCCAGCAGCATGCGGGAGACAGATACGCAGTATTTT CASSMRETDTQYF
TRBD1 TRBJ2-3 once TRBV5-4 TGTGCCAGCAGTCTCCGGACAGGGGCCACAGATACGCAGTATTTT CASSLRTGATDTQYF
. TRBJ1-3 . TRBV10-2 TGCGCCAGCAGTGTCCAGGCTATGGGGGCCACTCGAAACACCATATATTTT CASSVQAMGATRNTIYF
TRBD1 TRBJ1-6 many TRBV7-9 TGTGCCAGCAGCTCGCCGGGACAGGGGTCACCCCTCCACTTT CASSSPGQGSPLHF
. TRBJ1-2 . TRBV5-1 TGCGCCAGCAGCCAGGACATCTATGGCTACACCTTC CASSQDIYGYTF
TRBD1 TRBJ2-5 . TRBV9 TGTGCCAGCAGCGTATCCACAGGACAGGGGCAAGAGACCCAGTACTTC CASSVSTGQGQETQYF
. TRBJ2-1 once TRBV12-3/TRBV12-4 TGTGCCAGCAGTTTGAACACCCATAATGAGCAGTTCTTC CASSLNTHNEQFF
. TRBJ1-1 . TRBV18 TGTGCCAGCTCCCTAATCGGGTGGGCTGAAGCTTTCTTT CASSLIGWAEAFF
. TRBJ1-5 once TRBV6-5 TGTGCCAGCAGTTACTCGAGTGGACACAATCAGCCCCAGCATTTT CASSYSSGHNQPQHF
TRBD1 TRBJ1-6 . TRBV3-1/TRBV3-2 TGTGCCAGCAGCCACTCGGACAGGGGGAATTCACCCCTCCACTTT CASSHSDRGNSPLHF
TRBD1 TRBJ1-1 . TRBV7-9 TGTGCCAGCACCGACCAGGACAGGGTACGGACGCGAGGGACTGAAGCTTTCTTT CASTDQDRVRTRGTEAFF
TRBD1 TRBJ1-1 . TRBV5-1 TGCGCCAGCAGCCCGACGACAGGGGGCGGATTCGCTGAAGCTTTCTTT CASSPTTGGGFAEAFF
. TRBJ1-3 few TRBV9 TGTGCCAGCAGCGTAGGCCCGGACAGACTTGGAAACACCATATATTTT CASSVGPDRLGNTIYF
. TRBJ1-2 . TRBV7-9 TGTGCCAGCAGCCAGCAGGGGAATGGCTACACCTTC CASSQQGNGYTF
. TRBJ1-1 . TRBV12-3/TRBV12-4 TGTGCCAGCAGTTTCCTTAACACTGAAGCTTTCTTT CASSFLNTEAFF
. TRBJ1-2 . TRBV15 TGTGCCACCAGCAGAGATCGATCCCCTGGACAGACTTATGGCTACACCTTC CATSRDRSPGQTYGYTF
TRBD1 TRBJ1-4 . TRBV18 TGTGCCAGCTCACCGGACAGGGCGAGTGAAAAACTGTTTTTT CASSPDRASEKLFF
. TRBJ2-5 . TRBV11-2 TGTGCCAGCAGCCCTCTAGGATTGGAGACCCAGTACTTC CASSPLGLETQYF
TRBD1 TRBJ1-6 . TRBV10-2 TGCGCCAGCCGTTCTTTGACAGGGAATAATTCACCCCTCCACTTT CASRSLTGNNSPLHF
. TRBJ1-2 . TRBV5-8 TGTGCCAGCACCCGGGGGGGCTATGGCTACACCTTC CASTRGGYGYTF
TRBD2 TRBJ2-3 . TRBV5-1 TGCGCCAGCAGCCCCCATAGCGGGGGGATCACAGATACGCAGTATTTT CASSPHSGGITDTQYF
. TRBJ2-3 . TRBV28 TGTGCCAGCATGAGGAAGGGGGTGTATTTT CASMRKGVYF
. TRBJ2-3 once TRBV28 TGTGCCAGCAGTTTGTCCATAGATACGCAGTATTTT CASSLSIDTQYF
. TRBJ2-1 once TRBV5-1 TGCGCCAGCAGCTTGACCTGGGCCAATGAGCAGTTCTTC CASSLTWANEQFF
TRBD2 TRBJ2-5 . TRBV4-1 TGCGCCAGCAGCCATGGGACTAGCGGGGGGGCAGGAGAGACCCAGTACTTC CASSHGTSGGAGETQYF
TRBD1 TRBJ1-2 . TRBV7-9 TGTGCCAGCAGCTTAGGGACAGGGTTTGGCTACACCTTC CASSLGTGFGYTF
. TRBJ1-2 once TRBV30 TGTGCCTGGAGCCGGGGGACCGCAATCCCCAACTATGGCTACACCTTC CAWSRGTAIPNYGYTF
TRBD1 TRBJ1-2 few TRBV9 TGTGCCAGCAGCCCCCGGGACAGCCCCTATGGCTACACCTTC CASSPRDSPYGYTF
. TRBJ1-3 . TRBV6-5 TGTGCCAGCAGAGCAGGGACTAACAGAAACACCATATATTTT CASRAGTNRNTIYF
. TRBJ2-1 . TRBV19 TGTGCCAGTAGTGTCGACAGATCCTACAATGAGCAGTTCTTC CASSVDRSYNEQFF
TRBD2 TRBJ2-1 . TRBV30 TGTGCCTGGAACCCCGGGCTAGCGGCCTACAATGAGCAGTTCTTC CAWNPGLAAYNEQFF
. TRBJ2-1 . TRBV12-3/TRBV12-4 TGTGCCAGCAGTGACCGGGACTTTGTGCAGTTCTTC CASSDRDFVQFF
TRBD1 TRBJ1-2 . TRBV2 TGTGCCAGCAGTGCACAGGGGGTTTATGGCTACACCTTC CASSAQGVYGYTF
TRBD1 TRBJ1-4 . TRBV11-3 TGTGCCAGCAGCTCCACCCAGGGGGTGAATGAAAAACTGTTTTTT CASSSTQGVNEKLFF
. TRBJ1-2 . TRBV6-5 TGTGCCAGCAGTTACTCACAGGCCTATGGCTACACCTTC CASSYSQAYGYTF
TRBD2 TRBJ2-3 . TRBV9 TGTGCCAGCAGCGTAGGGCTAGCGGGGGTGGCAGATACGCAGTATTTT CASSVGLAGVADTQYF